The 30 T cell receptor beta chains in this list originate from one sample, sequenced in a study of T cells expressing NK-cell markers. TCRdb reprocessed the 5' RACE reads and stores each CDR3 protein as one record, lacking DNA. Its clone listing holds hundreds of thousands of distinct CDR3 sequences. Sequencing was performed on blood T cells: a sorted CD56 or NKG2C T cell subset, CD4+ or CD8+ T cells, or bulk PBMC T cells (not recorded which). The receptor set was obtained from a man aged 18 to 69 in good health.

The chain couples TRBV5-1 to TRBJ2-2; TCRdb's assignment of TRBD2 cannot be checked, as there is no DNA. CDR1 SGHRS and CDR2 YFSETQ come from the germline V gene. The CDR3 extends over 18 amino acids. The CDR3 region is CASSLIRGRRYDTGELFF.

This chain links TRBV6-5 with TRBJ2-7; TCRdb's D call of TRBD2 is untestable without DNA. Germline assignment: CDR1 MNHEY and CDR2 SVGAGI. The CDR3 has 16 residues. The CDR3 is CASSYFSGGPAYEQYF.

The V call is TRBV24-1, the J call TRBJ2-2. The CDR3 has 14 amino acids. CDR1 KGHDR and CDR2 SFDVKD come from the germline V gene. The CDR3 is CATSDYQLTGELFF.

This chain links TRBV5-6 with TRBJ1-5. The CDR3 consists of 16 residues. Germline values: CDR1 SGHDT, CDR2 YYEEEE. The CDR3 region is CASSLAVLGFGQPQHF. Full variable domain (missing parts from reference TRBV5-6 and TRBJ1-5): DAGVTQSPTHLIKTRGQQVTLRCSPKSGHDTVSWYQQALGQGPQFIFQYYEEEERQRGNFPDRFSGHQFPNYSSELNVNALLLGDSALYLCASSLAVLGFGQPQHFGDGTRLSIL.

The gene calls are TRBV5-1 and TRBJ1-1; TCRdb names TRBD1, which stays unverified in the absence of DNA. The CDR3 runs 15 residues. Looked up from germline, CDR1 is SGHRS and CDR2 is YFSETQ. The CDR3 sequence is CASSPTPAGGFEAFF.

The genes are TRBV9 and TRBJ2-2; TCRdb calls TRBD2, which cannot be checked without DNA. The germline V gene encodes CDR1 SGDLS and CDR2 YYNGEE. This CDR3 has 19 amino acids. This CDR3 is CASSLERTSGGLDTGELFF.

The chain links TRBV6-1 to TRBJ2-3; checking the TCRdb D call of TRBD1 is not possible without DNA. The CDR3 has 15 amino acids. Per the germline V gene, CDR1 is MNHNS and CDR2 is SASEGT. The CDR3 sequence: CASSSRDPYTDTQYF.

This chain joins TRBV2 and TRBJ1-3. The CDR3 extends over 15 amino acids. The germline V gene encodes CDR1 SNHLY and CDR2 FYNNEI. The chain's CDR3 is CASSERLLSGNTIYF.

The V gene is TRBV9, the J gene TRBJ2-2; TCRdb proposes TRBD1, but this gene call is untestable without DNA. CDR3 length: 18 amino acids. Germline lookup yields CDR1 SGDLS and CDR2 YYNGEE. The CDR3: CASSGQPGSMKGIGELFF.

This chain joins TRBV1 and TRBJ2-1; TCRdb proposes TRBD1, but this gene call is untestable without DNA. TRBV1 is noted as a pseudogene. The CDR3 runs 16 residues. The CDR3 loop is CTSSQVGGGRQNEQFF.

The CDR3 spells CASSDLTATYGYTF. V gene TRBV25-1 combines with J gene TRBJ1-2. The CDR3 runs 14 residues. Germline V lookup: CDR1 MGHDK, CDR2 SYGVNS.

The chain recombines TRBV12-3 or TRBV12-4 with TRBJ2-7; TCRdb proposes TRBD1, but this gene call is untestable without DNA. The CDR3 covers 14 residues. The CDR3 spells CASTSGGQIYEQYF.

The CDR3: CASSFTGALKAEAFF. The chain is built from TRBV27 and TRBJ1-1; the D gene TCRdb calls, TRBD1, cannot be checked with no DNA. Germline-derived CDR1 and CDR2 are MNHEY and SMNVEV (reference sequence). This CDR3 has 15 amino acids.

CDR3 amino acids: CASRAADRASSYNSPLHF. The chain links TRBV2 to TRBJ1-6; TCRdb outputs TRBD1, but without DNA this stays unchecked. The CDR3 length is 18 residues. Germline loops: CDR1 SNHLY, CDR2 FYNNEI.

The chain combines TRBV5-1 with TRBJ2-1; TCRdb selects TRBD1, and the lack of DNA leaves this call unchecked. The CDR3 covers 14 residues. Per the germline V gene, CDR1 is SGHRS and CDR2 is YFSETQ. The CDR3 loop is CASSLAWGTDEQFF.

V gene TRBV20-1 combines with J gene TRBJ1-2; TCRdb's D call, TRBD1, is unchecked because there is no DNA. This CDR3 is built from 13 residues. Germline CDR1 is DFQATT and CDR2 is SNEGSKA (reference sequence). The CDR3 sequence is CSESGGMDYGYTF.

This chain connects TRBV29-1 to TRBJ2-1; the D call of TRBD1 rests on TCRdb alone, since no DNA is present to check it. The germline V gene encodes CDR1 SQVTM and CDR2 ANQGSEA. CDR3 length: 13 amino acids. This CDR3 is CSGQGRAYNEQFF.

The genes are TRBV7-6 and TRBJ2-6; TCRdb's D gene call, TRBD1, goes unchecked for lack of DNA. The germline CDR1 and CDR2 sequences are SGHVS and FNYEAQ. The CDR3 is 20 amino acids. CDR3 sequence: CASSGEFPGTEGSGANVLTF.

This chain connects TRBV6-5 to TRBJ2-2; no DNA is available, so the TRBD1 call from TCRdb remains unchecked. The CDR3 consists of 16 residues. Germline CDR1 and CDR2: MNHEY and SVGAGI. The CDR3 region is CASRFLQGADTGELFF.

The rearrangement joins TRBV15 to TRBJ1-3; TCRdb's D call, TRBD1, is unchecked because there is no DNA. The CDR3 runs to 14 residues. The V gene's germline CDR1 is LNHNV and CDR2 YYDKDF (reference sequence). CDR3 protein: CATSRAGGMNTIYF.

This chain joins TRBV20-1 and TRBJ2-1; with no DNA, the TCRdb D assignment of TRBD1 cannot be verified. Germline-derived CDR1 and CDR2 are DFQATT and SNEGSKA (reference sequence). This CDR3 comprises 12 residues. The CDR3 region is CSAHRGRGEQFF.

The chain carries TRBV12-3 or TRBV12-4 and TRBJ1-1; TCRdb's assignment of TRBD1 cannot be checked, as there is no DNA. There are 15 residues in the CDR3. CDR3 protein: CASSFSLTGGTEAFF.

The V and J genes are TRBV6-5 and TRBJ1-6. Germline CDR1 is MNHEY and CDR2 is SVGAGI. This CDR3 has 17 amino acids. CDR3 region: CASSYGGVGSYNSPLHF.

This chain uses TRBV6-1 with TRBJ1-5; the D gene TCRdb calls, TRBD1, cannot be checked with no DNA. The V gene's germline CDR1 is MNHNS and CDR2 SASEGT. This CDR3 is 16 amino acids long. This chain's CDR3 is CASSARSRGYNQPQHF.

V gene TRBV20-1 combines with J gene TRBJ2-6; the TCRdb D gene call, TRBD1, has no DNA to confirm it. From germline, CDR1 is DFQATT and CDR2 SNEGSKA (reference sequence). CDR3 size: 16 residues. CDR3 region: CSARGTLFLGANVLTF.

The chain combines TRBV7-8 with TRBJ2-3; TCRdb gives TRBD2 as the D gene, but with no DNA this cannot be confirmed. This CDR3 has 18 amino acids. CDR1 is SGHVS, CDR2 FQNEAQ, per germline. The chain's CDR3 is CASSWDSLAGGNTDTQYF.

The chain carries TRBV5-1 and TRBJ2-3; absent DNA, TCRdb's TRBD2 call cannot be checked. Germline V gene sequence: CDR1 SGHRS, CDR2 YFSETQ. The CDR3 totals 15 residues. The CDR3 loop reads CASSDGLAPTDTQYF.

The chain employs TRBV6-1 and TRBJ2-2; there is no DNA to check the TCRdb D call of TRBD2. The germline V gene has CDR1 MNHNS and CDR2 SASEGT. The CDR3 extends over 16 amino acids. CDR3 residues: CASIASGYEQTGELFF.

The chain carries TRBV5-4 and TRBJ2-5; with no DNA, the TCRdb D assignment of TRBD1 cannot be verified. CDR1 is SGHNT, CDR2 YYREEE, per germline (reference sequence). This CDR3 is 14 amino acids long. Here the CDR3 reads CASSAAGESETQYF.

This chain joins TRBV7-8 and TRBJ1-1; with no DNA, the TCRdb D assignment of TRBD1 cannot be verified. The CDR3 covers 16 residues. From germline, CDR1 is SGHVS and CDR2 FQNEAQ. The chain's CDR3 is CASSLAGQVLNTEAFF.